This T cell receptor beta chain was sequenced during a study of CD8 T cells in ankylosing spondylitis. Study-level findings and limits: As reported, disease-linked clones showed significant enrichment in matched ankylosing spondylitis synovial fluid.

This clonotype was observed at least ten times. The target antigen is unknown. MiXCR, applied by TCRdb to the 5' RACE reads, yields one record per CDR3 protein. The sample includes 50,000 to 70,000 distinct CDR3 sequences, more than 5.5% seen only once; the top ten take about 4.6%. The CDR3 length is 15 residues. From germline, CDR1 is SQVTM and CDR2 ANQGSEA. J lost 0 bases, V lost 3 bases, and 4 bases had no gene match. V is TRBV29-1 and J is TRBJ2-3; 9 nucleotides agree with TRBD2. This receptor was taken from a male donor with ankylosing spondylitis. Material for sequencing was synovial fluid, either unsorted or a sorted T cell fraction (not recorded which). The CDR3 nucleotides are TGCAGCGTTGAGGGGACTAGCAGAAGCACAGATACGCAGTATTTT. Translation gives CSVEGTSRSTDTQYF.